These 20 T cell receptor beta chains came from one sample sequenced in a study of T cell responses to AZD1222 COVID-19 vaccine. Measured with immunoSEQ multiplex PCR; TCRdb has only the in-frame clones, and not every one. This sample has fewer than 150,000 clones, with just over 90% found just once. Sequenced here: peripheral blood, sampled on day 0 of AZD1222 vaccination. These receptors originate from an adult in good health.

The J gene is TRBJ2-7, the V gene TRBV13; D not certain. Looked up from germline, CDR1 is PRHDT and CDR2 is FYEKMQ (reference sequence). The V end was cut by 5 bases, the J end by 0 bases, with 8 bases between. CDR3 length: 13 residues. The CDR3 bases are TGTGCCAGCAGCCCCCCGAGCTCCTACGAGCAGTACTTC. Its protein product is CASSPPSSYEQYF.

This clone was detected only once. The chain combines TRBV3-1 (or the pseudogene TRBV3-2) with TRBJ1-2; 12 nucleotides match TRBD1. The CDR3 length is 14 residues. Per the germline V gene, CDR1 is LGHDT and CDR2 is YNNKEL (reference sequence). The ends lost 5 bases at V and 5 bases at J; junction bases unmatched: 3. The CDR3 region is CASSGTGGAYGYTF. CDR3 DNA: TGTGCCAGCAGCGGGACAGGGGGCGCTTATGGCTACACCTTC.

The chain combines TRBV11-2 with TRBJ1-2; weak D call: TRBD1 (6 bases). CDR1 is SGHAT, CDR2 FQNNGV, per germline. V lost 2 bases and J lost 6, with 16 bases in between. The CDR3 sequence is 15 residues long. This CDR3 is CASSLSIRGSDGYTF. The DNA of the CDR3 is TGTGCCAGCAGCTTAAGTATCAGGGGTTCGGATGGCTACACCTTC.

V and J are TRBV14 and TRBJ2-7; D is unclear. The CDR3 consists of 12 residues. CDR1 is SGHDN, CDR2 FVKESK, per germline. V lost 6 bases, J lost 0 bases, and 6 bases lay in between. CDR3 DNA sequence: TGTGCCAGCAGGGCGAGCTCCTACGAGCAGTACTTC. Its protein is CASRASSYEQYF.

The CDR3 DNA follows: TGTGCCAGCAGCTTTATAGGGATTGGGGAAAAACTGTTTTTT. It specifies CASSFIGIGEKLFF. The rearrangement uses TRBV7-2 and TRBJ1-4, with no clear D. Germline CDR1 is SGHTA and CDR2 is FQGNSA. The CDR3 spans 14 residues. The V gene lost 3 bases and the J gene lost 8 bases, with 13 bases spanning the gap.

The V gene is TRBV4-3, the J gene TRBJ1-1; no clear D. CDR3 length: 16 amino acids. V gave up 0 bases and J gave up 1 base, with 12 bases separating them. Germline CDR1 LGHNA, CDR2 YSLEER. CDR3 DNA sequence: TGCGCCAGCAGCCAAGAAAGTAGAGGAGGGAACACTGAAGCTTTCTTT. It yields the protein CASSQESRGGNTEAFF.

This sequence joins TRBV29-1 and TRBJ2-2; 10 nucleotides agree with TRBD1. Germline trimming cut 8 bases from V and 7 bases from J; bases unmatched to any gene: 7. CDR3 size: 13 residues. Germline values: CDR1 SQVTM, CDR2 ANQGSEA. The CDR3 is CSFQGQGHGELFF. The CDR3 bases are TGCAGCTTCCAGGGACAGGGGCACGGGGAGCTGTTTTTT.

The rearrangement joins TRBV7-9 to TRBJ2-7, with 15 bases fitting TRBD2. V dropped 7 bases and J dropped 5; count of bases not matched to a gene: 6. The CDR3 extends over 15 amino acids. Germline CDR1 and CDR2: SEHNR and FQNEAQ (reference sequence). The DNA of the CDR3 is TGTGCCAGCACGGGGACTAGCGGGGGGTACGACGAGCAGTACTTC. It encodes CASTGTSGGYDEQYF.

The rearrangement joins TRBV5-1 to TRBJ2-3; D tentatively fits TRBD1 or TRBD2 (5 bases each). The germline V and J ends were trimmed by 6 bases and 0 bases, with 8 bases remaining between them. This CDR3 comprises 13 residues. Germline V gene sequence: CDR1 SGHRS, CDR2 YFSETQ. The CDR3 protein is CASTGPSTDTQYF. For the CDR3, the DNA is TGCGCCAGCACGGGGCCGAGCACAGATACGCAGTATTTT. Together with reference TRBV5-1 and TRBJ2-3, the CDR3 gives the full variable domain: KAGVTQTPRYLIKTRGQQVTLSCSPISGHRSVSWYQQTPGQGLQFLFEYFSETQRNKGNFPGRFSGRQFSNSRSEMNVSTLELGDSALYLCASTGPSTDTQYFGPGTRLTVL.

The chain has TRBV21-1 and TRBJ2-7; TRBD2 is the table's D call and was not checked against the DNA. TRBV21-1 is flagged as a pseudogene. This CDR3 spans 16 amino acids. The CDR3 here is CASSNMLAGFSYEQYF. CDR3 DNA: TGTGCCAGCAGCAATATGCTAGCGGGGTTTTCCTACGAGCAGTACTTC.

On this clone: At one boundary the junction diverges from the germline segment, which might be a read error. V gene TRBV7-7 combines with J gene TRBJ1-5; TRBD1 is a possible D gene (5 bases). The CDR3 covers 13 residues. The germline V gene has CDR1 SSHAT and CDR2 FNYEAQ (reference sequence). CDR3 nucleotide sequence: TGTGCTAGCAGCTTAGGGGAGGGTCAGCCCCAGCATTTT. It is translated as CASSLGEGQPQHF.

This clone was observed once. DNA of the CDR3: TGCAGCGTTGTTCGCCCCGGCAACACTGAAGCTTTCTTT. This codes for CSVVRPGNTEAFF. The chain carries TRBV29-1 and TRBJ1-1; D unclear. The CDR3 extends over 13 amino acids. The V gene's germline CDR1 is SQVTM and CDR2 ANQGSEA. The germline V and J ends were trimmed by 4 bases and 2 bases, with 11 bases remaining between them.

Here the CDR3 DNA reads TGTGCCAGCAGCTCCGGGACAGGCAACTATGGCTACACCTTC. Its protein is CASSSGTGNYGYTF. The chain uses TRBV7-3 and TRBJ1-2, with 8 bases that match TRBD1. The junction had 3 bases not matched to a gene; V was cut back by 4 bases and J by 2 bases. The CDR3 covers 14 residues. The germline gives CDR1 SGHTA, CDR2 FQGTGA.

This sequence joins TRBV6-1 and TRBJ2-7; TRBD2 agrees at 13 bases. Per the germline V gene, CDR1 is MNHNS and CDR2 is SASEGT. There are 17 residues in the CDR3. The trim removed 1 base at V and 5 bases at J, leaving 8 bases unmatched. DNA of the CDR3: TGTGCCAGCAGTGAAGGCCCGACTAGCGGGGGGCTCGACGAGCAGTACTTC. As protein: CASSEGPTSGGLDEQYF.

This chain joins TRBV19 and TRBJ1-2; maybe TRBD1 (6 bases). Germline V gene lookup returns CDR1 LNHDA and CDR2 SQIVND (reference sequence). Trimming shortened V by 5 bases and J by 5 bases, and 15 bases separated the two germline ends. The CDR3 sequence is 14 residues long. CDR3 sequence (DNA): TGTGCCAGTAGTGTCACACAGGGAAGATATGGCTACACCTTC. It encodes CASSVTQGRYGYTF. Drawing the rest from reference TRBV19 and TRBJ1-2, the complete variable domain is DGGITQSPKYLFRKEGQNVTLSCEQNLNHDAMYWYRQDPGQGLRLIYYSQIVNDFQKGDIAEGYSVSREKKESFPLTVTSAQKNPTAFYLCASSVTQGRYGYTFGSGTRLTVV.

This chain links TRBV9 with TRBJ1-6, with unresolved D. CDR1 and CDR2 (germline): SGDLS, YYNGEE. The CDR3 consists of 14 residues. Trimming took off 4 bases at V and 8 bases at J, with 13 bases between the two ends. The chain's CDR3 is CASSPGPGDSPLHF. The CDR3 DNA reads TGTGCCAGCAGCCCCGGACCTGGGGATTCACCCCTCCACTTT.

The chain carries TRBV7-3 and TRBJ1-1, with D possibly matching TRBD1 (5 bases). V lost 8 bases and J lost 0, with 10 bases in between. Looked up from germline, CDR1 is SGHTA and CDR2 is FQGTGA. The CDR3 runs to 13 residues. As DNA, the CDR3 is TGTGCCAGCGGGACGGGGGTGAACACTGAAGCTTTCTTT. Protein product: CASGTGVNTEAFF.

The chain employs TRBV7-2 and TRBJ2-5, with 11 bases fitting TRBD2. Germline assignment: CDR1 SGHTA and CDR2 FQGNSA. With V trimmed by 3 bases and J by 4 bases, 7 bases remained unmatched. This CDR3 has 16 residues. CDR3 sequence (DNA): TGTGCCAGCAGCTTTAGCGGGGGGGCCCCGGGAGAGACCCAGTACTTC. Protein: CASSFSGGAPGETQYF.

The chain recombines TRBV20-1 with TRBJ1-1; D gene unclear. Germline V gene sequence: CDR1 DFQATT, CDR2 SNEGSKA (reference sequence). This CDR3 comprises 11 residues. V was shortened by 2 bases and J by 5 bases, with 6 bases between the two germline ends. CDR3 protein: CSARFGTEAFF. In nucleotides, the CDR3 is TGCAGTGCTAGATTCGGAACTGAAGCTTTCTTT.

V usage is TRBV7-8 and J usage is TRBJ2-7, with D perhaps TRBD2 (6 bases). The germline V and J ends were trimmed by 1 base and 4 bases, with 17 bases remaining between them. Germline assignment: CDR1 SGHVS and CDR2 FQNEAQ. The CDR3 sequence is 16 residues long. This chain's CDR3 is CASSLEAGPGGYEQYF. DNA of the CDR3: TGTGCCAGCAGCTTAGAGGCGGGGCCCGGCGGATACGAGCAGTACTTC. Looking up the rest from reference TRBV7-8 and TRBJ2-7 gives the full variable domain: GAGVSQSPRYKVAKRGQDVALRCDPISGHVSLFWYQQALGQGPEFLTYFQNEAQLDKSGLPSDRFFAERPEGSVSTLKIQRTQQEDSAVYLCASSLEAGPGGYEQYFGPGTRLTVT.